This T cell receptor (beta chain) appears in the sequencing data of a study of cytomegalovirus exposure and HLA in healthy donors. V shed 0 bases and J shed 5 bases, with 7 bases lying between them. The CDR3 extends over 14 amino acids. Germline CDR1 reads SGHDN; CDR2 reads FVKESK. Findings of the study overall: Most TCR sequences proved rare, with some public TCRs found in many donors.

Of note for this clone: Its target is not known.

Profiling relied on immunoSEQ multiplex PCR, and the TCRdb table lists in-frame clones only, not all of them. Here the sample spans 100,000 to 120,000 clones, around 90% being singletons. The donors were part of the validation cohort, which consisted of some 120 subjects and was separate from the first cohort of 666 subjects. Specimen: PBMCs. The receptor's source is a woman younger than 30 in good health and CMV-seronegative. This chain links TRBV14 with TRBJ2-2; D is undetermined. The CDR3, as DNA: TGTGCCAGCAGCCAAGATCCCGGGACCGGGGAGCTGTTTTTT. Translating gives CASSQDPGTGELFF.